A single sample is the source of the 19 T cell receptor beta chains below, sequenced in a study of radiotherapy plus CTLA-4 blockade in lung cancer. Data came from immunoSEQ multiplex PCR; TCRdb stores just in-frame clones and leaves some out. The sample has about 97,000 clones; about four fifths are singletons. The material sequenced was peripheral blood, taken from a patient treated with radiotherapy plus ipilimumab. These receptors were collected from a human donor with non-small cell lung cancer who had a partial response to radiotherapy plus ipilimumab. Some clones in this sample may be carry-over from other donors' samples.

The chain links TRBV6-1 to TRBJ1-2, with unresolved D. CDR1 MNHNS and CDR2 SASEGT come from the germline V gene. The V gene lost 3 bases and the J gene lost 3 bases, with 14 bases spanning the gap. The length of the CDR3 is 15 residues. The CDR3 here is CASSEGRNSHYGYTF. CDR3 in DNA: TGTGCCAGCAGTGAGGGGAGGAACAGTCACTATGGCTACACCTTC.

The V gene is TRBV5-1, the J gene TRBJ2-1; 10 nucleotides agree with TRBD2. Germline lookup yields CDR1 SGHRS and CDR2 YFSETQ. This CDR3 is built from 12 residues. V lost 4 bases to trimming and J lost 8 bases; unmatched junction nucleotides: 0. For the CDR3, the DNA is TGCGCCAGCAGCGGGACTAGCGATGAGCAGTTCTTC. Protein sequence: CASSGTSDEQFF.

The chain joins TRBV6-1 to TRBJ1-2; the D is unclear. The ends were cut back, 5 bases at V and 4 bases at J, with 17 bases in the middle. This CDR3 has 15 residues. Germline V gene sequence: CDR1 MNHNS, CDR2 SASEGT. This CDR3 is CASSLGATRAYGYTF. CDR3 in DNA: TGTGCCAGCAGTTTGGGAGCGACGCGGGCCTATGGCTACACCTTC.

The genes are TRBV10-3 and TRBJ2-1; 11 bases are a match to TRBD2. V gave up 5 bases and J gave up 8 bases; unmatched junction bases: 17. The CDR3 loop spans 18 amino acids. CDR1 is ENHRY, CDR2 SYGVKD, per germline. The CDR3 loop reads CAISPGLAVSHVSDEQFF. In nucleotides, the CDR3 is TGTGCCATCAGTCCGGGACTAGCGGTTAGCCATGTTAGCGATGAGCAGTTCTTC.

The chain recombines TRBV6-5 with TRBJ2-7, with 9 positions matching TRBD1. CDR3 length equals 15 residues. The trim removed 5 bases at V and 7 bases at J, leaving 12 bases unmatched. Germline V gives CDR1 MNHEY, CDR2 SVGAGI. CDR3 sequence (DNA): TGTGCCAGCAGTCGGGACAGGGTTGGGGCGCGGGAGCAGTACTTC. It specifies CASSRDRVGAREQYF.

Written as DNA, the CDR3 is TGTGCCAGCAGCCCCAGTAGCGTTACAGGGGTCGCCTACGAGCAGTACTTC. Translating gives CASSPSSVTGVAYEQYF. The chain recombines TRBV7-9 with TRBJ2-7; 7 positions agree with TRBD1. This CDR3 has 17 amino acids. The germline gives CDR1 SEHNR, CDR2 FQNEAQ (reference sequence). V was clipped by 5 bases and J by 2 bases; unmatched bases: 15.

The chain employs TRBV11-3 and TRBJ2-2, with 7 bases matching TRBD1. Germline CDR1 and CDR2: SGHNT and YENEEA. The CDR3 loop spans 15 amino acids. Unmatched junction bases numbered 6, after V lost 5 bases and J lost 3 bases. CDR3 region: CASSLLTGDTGELFF. The DNA of the CDR3 is TGTGCCAGCAGCCTCCTCACAGGGGACACCGGGGAGCTGTTTTTT.

The rearrangement joins TRBV11-3 to TRBJ1-6; 7 positions match TRBD1. Germline assignment: CDR1 SGHNT and CDR2 YENEEA. Trimming removed 4 bases from V and 10 bases from J; junction bases left unmatched: 1. This CDR3 has 12 residues. For the CDR3, the DNA is TGTGCCAGCAGCTCACAGGGGTCACCCCTCCACTTT. This codes for CASSSQGSPLHF.

The V gene is TRBV9, the J gene TRBJ1-5; 7 nucleotides match TRBD1. The CDR3 length is 14 residues. The trim removed 0 bases at V and 6 bases at J, leaving 3 bases unmatched. Germline CDR1 and CDR2: SGDLS and YYNGEE. The CDR3 is CASSVGQGRQPQHF. The CDR3 nucleotides are TGTGCCAGCAGCGTAGGACAGGGTCGTCAGCCCCAGCATTTT.

This clone was seen only once. In DNA, the CDR3 is TGTGCCAGCAGCTTAGGACTCATGAACACTGAAGCTTTCTTT. Translating it yields CASSLGLMNTEAFF. The rearrangement links TRBV5-5 to TRBJ1-1; D remains unclear. Germline lookup yields CDR1 SGHKS and CDR2 YYEKEE (reference sequence). Trimming pared 2 bases from V and 0 bases from J, leaving 8 bases between. The CDR3 consists of 14 residues.

This clone has a single count. The chain employs TRBV6-5 and TRBJ1-2; D is possibly TRBD1 (6 bases). V lost 6 bases and J 4 bases, leaving 15 bases between the germline ends. This CDR3 has 14 residues. CDR1 and CDR2 (germline): MNHEY, SVGAGI. In nucleotides, the CDR3 is TGTGCCAGCAGGGACAGTTGGGGAGCCTATGGCTACACCTTC. Residues: CASRDSWGAYGYTF.

The chain combines TRBV6-5 with TRBJ2-7, with D hard to call. V gave up 2 bases and J gave up 2 bases, with 10 bases separating them. From germline, CDR1 is MNHEY and CDR2 SVGAGI. The CDR3 length is 14 residues. CDR3 sequence: CASSYDTVPYEQYF. The CDR3 DNA is TGTGCCAGCAGTTACGATACGGTACCCTACGAGCAGTACTTC.

The rearrangement links TRBV6-6 to TRBJ2-7, with D possibly matching TRBD1 (6 bases). The germline V gene encodes CDR1 MNHNY and CDR2 SVGAGI (reference sequence). CDR3 length equals 16 residues. V was cut by 6 bases and J by 3 bases, with 21 bases left in between. CDR3 in amino acids: CASSDTNQGNLYEQYF. CDR3 coding DNA: TGTGCCAGCAGCGACACCAACCAGGGGAACCTCTACGAGCAGTACTTC.

This clone has just a few counts. The chain recombines TRBV5-1 with TRBJ1-1, with 7 bases fitting TRBD1. Germline V lookup: CDR1 SGHRS, CDR2 YFSETQ. CDR3 size: 16 residues. The V gene end was trimmed by 3 bases and the J gene end by 1 base; junction bases not matched to a gene: 9. CDR3 sequence (DNA): TGCGCCAGCAGCTCCGGGTACACAGGGGCGAACACTGAAGCTTTCTTT. This gives the protein CASSSGYTGANTEAFF. Full variable domain (rest looked up from reference TRBV5-1 and TRBJ1-1): KAGVTQTPRYLIKTRGQQVTLSCSPISGHRSVSWYQQTPGQGLQFLFEYFSETQRNKGNFPGRFSGRQFSNSRSEMNVSTLELGDSALYLCASSSGYTGANTEAFFGQGTRLTVV.

This clone was seen a handful of times. The chain joins TRBV11-2 to TRBJ1-2; D may be TRBD1 (6 bases). V lost 3 bases to trimming and J lost 7 bases, with 18 bases between them. Germline V gene lookup returns CDR1 SGHAT and CDR2 FQNNGV. The CDR3 runs to 15 residues. CDR3 protein: CASSLGFAGAPGYTF. The DNA of the CDR3 is TGTGCCAGCAGCTTGGGCTTCGCGGGGGCACCTGGCTACACCTTC.

The V and J genes are TRBV6-5 and TRBJ1-1, with a possible D match to TRBD1 (6 bases). Trimming left V 2 bases short and J 5 bases short, with 12 bases between. CDR3 size: 14 residues. Germline CDR1 MNHEY, CDR2 SVGAGI. CDR3 nucleotides: TGTGCCAGCAGTTACGCGGGGGGCAGGACTGAAGCTTTCTTT. Its translation is CASSYAGGRTEAFF.

This clone showed up just a few times. The chain has TRBV28 and TRBJ1-5, with D perhaps matching TRBD1 (6 bases). CDR1 and CDR2 from the germline V gene are MDHEN and SYDVKM. Trimming pared 8 bases from V and 0 bases from J, leaving 17 bases between. This CDR3 region has 16 residues. The CDR3 region is CASRVDSGYSNQPQHF. In nucleotides, the CDR3 is TGTGCCAGCCGGGTGGACAGCGGATATAGCAATCAGCCCCAGCATTTT.

This clone was counted between two and nine times. V usage is TRBV15 and J usage is TRBJ1-5; 7 nucleotides align to TRBD1. This CDR3 has 17 amino acids. With 1 base clipped from V and 5 bases from J, the junction kept 11 bases outside the gene matches. The germline V gene encodes CDR1 LNHNV and CDR2 YYDKDF (reference sequence). CDR3 protein: CATSRAGAGTAYQPQHF. The DNA for the CDR3 is TGTGCCACCAGCAGAGCCGGTGCCGGGACAGCCTATCAGCCCCAGCATTTT.

This chain connects TRBV18 to TRBJ1-1; unclear D gene. CDR1 is KGHSH, CDR2 LQKENI, per germline. Trimming pared 4 bases from V and 2 bases from J, leaving 14 bases between. The CDR3 runs 15 residues. CDR3 nucleotide sequence: TGTGCCAGCTCACTCTTCCCCCTGAGAAACACTGAAGCTTTCTTT. Translating it yields CASSLFPLRNTEAFF.